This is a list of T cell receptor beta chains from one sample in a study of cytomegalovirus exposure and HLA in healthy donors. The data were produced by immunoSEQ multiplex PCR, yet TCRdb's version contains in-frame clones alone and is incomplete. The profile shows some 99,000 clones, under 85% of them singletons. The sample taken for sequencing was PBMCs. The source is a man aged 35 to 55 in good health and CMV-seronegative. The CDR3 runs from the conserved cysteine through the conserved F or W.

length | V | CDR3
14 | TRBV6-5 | CASRPDRGPTEAFF
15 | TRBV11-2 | CASSLNAQGRNEQFF
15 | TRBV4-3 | CASSPTTGGAYEQYF
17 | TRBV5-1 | CASSLGTQGINTGELFF
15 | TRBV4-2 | CASSQVAQGISEQYF
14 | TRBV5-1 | CASSSVGLESEQYF
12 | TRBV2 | CASSQGASGYTF
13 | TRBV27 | CATRGGRRYEQYF
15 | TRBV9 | CASSVTPGYQETQYF
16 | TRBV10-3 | CAISGPGGLGNSPLHF
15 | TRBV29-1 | CSGIPGLAGYNEQFF
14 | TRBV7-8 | CASSPVVPTDTQYF
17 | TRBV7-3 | CASSPIGGGSDTGELFF